This T cell receptor beta chain derives from a study of CD8 T cells in ankylosing spondylitis. Library preparation for TCR beta used quantitative 5'-RACE with molecular barcodes. TCRdb reprocessed the 5' RACE reads via MiXCR and lists one record per CDR3 protein. The table shows some 800,000 distinct CDR3 sequences, with over 9.5% occurring only once. This clonotype was counted between two and nine times. Its target is unknown. Findings and caveats of the study: A number of the motif variants had already been described in reactive arthritis synovial fluid and blood. A TCR beta motif of roughly 8 highly homologous variants appeared characteristic of ankylosing spondylitis blood. Matched ankylosing spondylitis synovial fluid reportedly contained a significantly enriched population of disease-linked clones.

Material for sequencing was blood, either unsorted or a sorted T cell fraction (not recorded which). The receptor was isolated from a male donor with ankylosing spondylitis.

The CDR3, as DNA: TGCGCCAGCAGCCCGGGGCAGGGGTTCGAACAGCCCCAGCATTTT. This encodes CASSPGQGFEQPQHF. V is TRBV4-1 and J is TRBJ1-5, with D perhaps matching TRBD1 (6 bases). Trimming pared 4 bases from V and 7 bases from J, leaving 17 bases between. This CDR3 is built from 15 residues. Germline CDR1 and CDR2: MGHRA and YSYEKL.